The clone carrying this TCR beta chain was seen more than once but under ten times. The antigen is unknown. V gave up 6 bases and J gave up 0 bases, with 5 bases separating them. The germline V gene encodes CDR1 ENHRY and CDR2 SYGVKD. The CDR3 is made up of 12 amino acids. The sample comes from a study of blood T cells in healthy people across ages. Study-level background: Template switching recovered approximately one barcoded beta molecule for every two T cells.

Study outcomes and limitations: Researchers deemed the diversity estimates from one million T cells underestimates.

Collection of 7.5 to 10 milliliters of peripheral blood was performed for each donor. For the second PCR, which ran for roughly 7 to 11 cycles, a sample-barcoded 5' primer and a J-beta primer mix were used. Each of the cDNA molecules was tagged by a template-switch adaptor with 12 random nucleotides. One entry per CDR3 protein, called by TCRdb with MiXCR from the 5' RACE reads. This sample yields approximately 1,700,000 distinct CDR3 sequences, of which about two fifths are seen a single time; roughly 23% belongs to the top ten. The TCR sequence derives from a human donor in good health. The specimen was blood. The chain carries TRBV10-3 and TRBJ1-2; D might be TRBD1 (5 bases). Written as DNA, the CDR3 is TGTGCCATCAGGGGGCCTAACTATGGCTACACCTTC. This sequence encodes CAIRGPNYGYTF.